This entry lists 22 T cell receptor beta chains sequenced from one sample in a study of CD8+CD57+ T cells in acquired aplastic anemia. Genomic DNA, the template, was used for profiling of the TCR beta VDJ and CDR3. TCRdb reprocessed the reads with MiXCR, giving one entry per CDR3 protein. The sample gives about 220,000 distinct CDR3 sequences, 34% of which show up once; roughly 1.1% is in the top ten. Material: sorted CD4+, CD8+, or CD8+CD57+ T cells (not recorded which) from PBMCs. The receptors stem from a human donor in good health, serving as a control.

The V gene is TRBV20-1, the J gene TRBJ1-1; TRBD1 is a possible D gene (6 bases). V was trimmed by 4 bases and J by 10 bases, leaving 16 bases between them. The CDR3 sequence is 12 residues long. From germline, CDR1 is DFQATT and CDR2 SNEGSKA (reference sequence). The CDR3 region has the DNA TGCAGTGCTAAGGGGGGGGATTGGGGAGCTTTCTTT. This encodes CSAKGGDWGAFF.

This chain links TRBV24-1 with TRBJ2-5, with 8 bases lining up with TRBD2. Germline V gives CDR1 KGHDR, CDR2 SFDVKD. Trimming removed 3 bases from V and 2 bases from J; junction bases left unmatched: 4. This CDR3 has 15 amino acids. CDR3 amino acids: CATSDTGTRQETQYF. Here the CDR3 DNA reads TGTGCCACCAGTGATACCGGGACTAGACAAGAGACCCAGTACTTC.

This chain connects TRBV20-1 to TRBJ2-5, with D perhaps TRBD1 or TRBD2 (6 bases each). In germline, CDR1 is DFQATT, CDR2 SNEGSKA (reference sequence). The CDR3 is 14 residues long. Between the trimmed V and J ends, which lost 6 bases and 1 base, there was a span of 15 bases. The CDR3 region has the DNA TGCAGTGCGAAAAAAGGGGGGCCCCAAGAGACCCAGTACTTC. Translation gives CSAKKGGPQETQYF.

The chain couples TRBV9 to TRBJ1-6; tentative D call: TRBD1 (5 bases). V gave up 0 bases and J gave up 7 bases, with 14 bases separating them. CDR3 length: 16 residues. Germline V gene sequence: CDR1 SGDLS, CDR2 YYNGEE. In DNA form, the CDR3 reads TGTGCCAGCAGCGTAGCCCCCGACGGGGCCAATTCACCCCTCCACTTT. Translation gives CASSVAPDGANSPLHF.

The V call is TRBV5-5, the J call TRBJ1-1; a possible D gene is TRBD1 (5 bases). This CDR3 contains 14 residues. CDR1 and CDR2 from the germline V gene are SGHKS and YYEKEE (reference sequence). The V end was cut by 3 bases, the J end by 1 base, with 10 bases between. The CDR3 reads CASSYPTGNTEAFF. The CDR3, as DNA: TGTGCCAGCAGCTATCCCACAGGGAACACTGAAGCTTTCTTT.

V and J are TRBV15 and TRBJ2-3, with 9 bases fitting TRBD2. The V segment lost 3 bases and the J segment 6 bases; nucleotides outside the gene matches: 10. The CDR3 is 16 residues long. CDR1 LNHNV and CDR2 YYDKDF come from the germline V gene (reference sequence). CDR3 sequence reads: CATSSTPGLASDTQYF. The CDR3 DNA sequence: TGTGCCACCAGCAGTACCCCCGGACTAGCGTCCGATACGCAGTATTTT.

This clonotype was detected a few times. CDR3 nucleotide sequence: TGTGCCAGCAGTGAAAGGGACAGGACTTGGTCGGGTCAGCCCCAGCATTTT. Protein product: CASSERDRTWSGQPQHF. The chain employs TRBV6-1 and TRBJ1-5; 8 bases are a match to TRBD1. Trimming at V came to 2 bases and at J to 6 bases, leaving 12 bases not matched to a gene. CDR3 length: 17 residues. Germline V gene sequence: CDR1 MNHNS, CDR2 SASEGT.

The chain recombines TRBV6-2 or TRBV6-3 with TRBJ2-3; D is possibly TRBD1 (5 bases). CDR1 and CDR2 (germline): MNHEY, SVGEGT. Trimming shortened V by 8 bases and J by 1 base, and 7 bases separated the two germline ends. The CDR3 runs 12 residues. CDR3 loop: CASQGGTDTQYF. CDR3 nucleotides: TGTGCCAGCCAGGGCGGCACAGATACGCAGTATTTT.

This clonotype came up many times. The CDR3 loop is CASSGLAVNTGELFF. The CDR3 coding sequence is TGTGCCAGCAGTGGACTAGCGGTGAACACCGGGGAGCTGTTTTTT. The chain couples TRBV2 to TRBJ2-2; 9 bases match TRBD2. This CDR3 spans 15 amino acids. Germline V lookup: CDR1 SNHLY, CDR2 FYNNEI. The V segment lost 4 bases and the J segment 1 base; nucleotides outside the gene matches: 1.

The chain is built from TRBV6-5 and TRBJ2-6; the match to TRBD1 covers 9 bases. V lost 5 bases to trimming and J lost 3 bases; unmatched junction nucleotides: 2. This CDR3 comprises 15 residues. CDR1 is MNHEY and CDR2 is SVGAGI in the germline V gene. The CDR3 coding sequence is TGTGCCAGCAGTAACAGGGGGCTTGGGGCCAACGTCCTGACTTTC. The encoded protein is CASSNRGLGANVLTF.

Notes on this clonotype: A junction end diverges from the germline sequence, so it may reflect a read error. This chain links TRBV5-4 with TRBJ2-5, with D tentatively TRBD2 (5 bases). CDR3 size: 15 residues. From germline, CDR1 is SGHNT and CDR2 YYREEE (reference sequence). The CDR3 nucleotides are TGTGCCAGCAGCTTCGGCAGTAGTGGAGCGGAGACCCAATACTTC. Amino acid sequence: CASSFGSSGAETQYF.

The chain carries TRBV20-1 and TRBJ2-3; D call uncertain. The germline V gene has CDR1 DFQATT and CDR2 SNEGSKA (reference sequence). Trimming left V 2 bases short and J 0 bases short, with 9 bases between. This CDR3 is 14 amino acids long. The CDR3, as DNA: TGCAGTGCTAGAAAAGAGTTTAGCACAGATACGCAGTATTTT. It translates to CSARKEFSTDTQYF.

The table lists this clonotype with many counts. The V gene is TRBV12-3 or TRBV12-4, the J gene TRBJ1-2; D is possibly TRBD1 (5 bases). The germline V and J ends were trimmed by 7 bases and 6 bases, with 18 bases remaining between them. The CDR3 contains 14 residues. In DNA, the CDR3 is TGTGCCAGCAAAAGATCGGGCAGGGTAGATGGCTACACCTTC. It is translated as CASKRSGRVDGYTF.

A word on this clonotype: This may come from a read error, since a much larger clone is one base off. The gene calls are TRBV14 and TRBJ1-2; 9 bases are a match to TRBD1. The germline V gene has CDR1 SGHDN and CDR2 FVKESK. The V gene end was trimmed by 4 bases and the J gene end by 2 bases; junction bases not matched to a gene: 8. This CDR3 has 16 residues. The CDR3 bases are TGTGCCAGCAGCCGAGTCCTAGGACAGGGGAACTATGGCTACACCTTC. This codes for CASSRVLGQGNYGYTF. The variable domain in full, with the rest retrieved from reference TRBV14 and TRBJ1-2, is EAGVTQFPSHSVIEKGQTVTLRCDPISGHDNLYWYRRVMGKEIKFLLHFVKESKQDESGMPNNRFLAERTGGTYSTLKVQPAELEDSGVYFCASSRVLGQGNYGYTFGSGTRLTVV.

This clonotype was seen a few times. Because the CDR3 is missing its conserved closing phenylalanine or tryptophan, this is likely a read error. This chain joins TRBV12-3 or TRBV12-4 and TRBJ1-5; D unclear. The CDR3 contains 13 residues. The V end lost 8 bases, the J end lost 0 bases, and 8 bases lay between the germline ends. The CDR3 reads CASGRNSNQPQHS. Written as DNA, the CDR3 is TGTGCCAGCGGACGAAATAGCAATCAGCCCCAGCATTCT.

This clonotype was found many times. The rearrangement uses TRBV7-2 and TRBJ1-1; D unresolved. Per germline, CDR1 SGHTA and CDR2 FQGNSA. This CDR3 comprises 14 residues. V dropped 8 bases and J dropped 0 bases, with 13 bases sitting between them. DNA for the CDR3: TGTGCCAGCGGATTTCCGGAACTGAACACTGAAGCTTTCTTT. Translation gives CASGFPELNTEAFF.

Details on this clonotype: Being one base from a much bigger clone, this may be a read error. This sequence joins TRBV6-4 and TRBJ1-2; D is uncertain. The CDR3 is 16 residues long. With 0 bases removed from V and 4 bases from J, the gap between germline ends came to 15 bases. Germline-derived CDR1 and CDR2 are MRHNA and SNTAGT. The CDR3 DNA reads TGTGCCAGCAGTGACTCGGATCCGGAAGACATCTATGGCTACACCTTC. It specifies CASSDSDPEDIYGYTF.

The sample holds many counts of this clonotype. The chain links TRBV2 to TRBJ1-2, with D unclear. Germline V gives CDR1 SNHLY, CDR2 FYNNEI. The V end was cut by 4 bases, the J end by 0 bases, with 3 bases between. The CDR3 is made up of 12 amino acids. The CDR3 region is CASSGTNYGYTF. As DNA, the CDR3 is TGTGCCAGCAGTGGGACTAACTATGGCTACACCTTC.

The chain recombines TRBV2 with TRBJ2-5; D unresolved. The CDR3 is 13 amino acids. Germline V gene data show CDR1 as SNHLY and CDR2 as FYNNEI. The ends were cut back, 5 bases at V and 2 bases at J, with 9 bases in the middle. CDR3: CASSLRRQETQYF. CDR3 DNA: TGTGCCAGCAGTTTAAGGCGACAAGAGACCCAGTACTTC.

Many counts were recorded for this clonotype. This rearrangement joins TRBV20-1 to TRBJ1-2, with 9 bases matching TRBD1. V shed 7 bases and J 8 bases; nucleotides not matched to a gene: 8. Germline loops: CDR1 DFQATT, CDR2 SNEGSKA (reference sequence). This CDR3 spans 12 amino acids. For the CDR3, the DNA is TGCAGTGGCTTTGGACAGGGGATGGGCTACACCTTC. Translation: CSGFGQGMGYTF.

This clonotype was counted ten times or more. This chain uses TRBV15 with TRBJ1-1; perhaps TRBD1 as D (5 bases). The ends were cut back, 2 bases at V and 9 bases at J, with 25 bases in the middle. The CDR3 spans 17 residues. Germline lookup yields CDR1 LNHNV and CDR2 YYDKDF (reference sequence). The CDR3 region is CATSRSISRGLLIQAFF. CDR3 DNA: TGTGCCACCAGCAGAAGCATTAGTAGGGGCTTACTGATACAAGCTTTCTTT.

DNA of the CDR3: TGTGCCAGCAGCTTAAAAGGGGAGCCTTCCTATGCGCAGTATTTT. It is translated as CASSLKGEPSYAQYF. This chain uses TRBV7-3 with TRBJ2-3, with D tentatively TRBD1 or TRBD2 (5 bases each). The CDR3 loop spans 15 amino acids. Trimming pared 1 base from V and 10 bases from J, leaving 18 bases between. Germline CDR1 reads SGHTA; CDR2 reads FQGTGA.